This T cell receptor (beta chain) was obtained from a study of cytomegalovirus exposure and HLA in healthy donors. Overall study findings and caveats: Another analysis was done later, and it associated 15,000 or so TCR beta sequences with HLA alleles at 0.05 false discovery rate.

Concerning this clone itself: The antigen is not known.

Healthy bone marrow donors supplied every sample. Donors had nominal health at sampling but likely had unrecorded immune exposures. This CDR3 is built from 12 residues. The germline V gene has CDR1 MNHEY and CDR2 SVGAGI. V shed 6 bases and J shed 7 bases, with 12 bases lying between them. Primers for the PCR totalled 60 Vbeta and 13 Jbeta. The method was immunoSEQ multiplex PCR; TCRdb's version includes in-frame clones alone and lacks a portion of them. This sample's clone table lists under 200,000 clones. Material: PBMCs. The receptor's source is a woman aged 18-35 years in good health and CMV-seropositive. V is TRBV6-5 and J is TRBJ1-2; D ambiguous. CDR3 protein: CASREVWSGYTF. The CDR3 DNA is TGTGCCAGCAGAGAGGTATGGAGTGGCTACACCTTC.